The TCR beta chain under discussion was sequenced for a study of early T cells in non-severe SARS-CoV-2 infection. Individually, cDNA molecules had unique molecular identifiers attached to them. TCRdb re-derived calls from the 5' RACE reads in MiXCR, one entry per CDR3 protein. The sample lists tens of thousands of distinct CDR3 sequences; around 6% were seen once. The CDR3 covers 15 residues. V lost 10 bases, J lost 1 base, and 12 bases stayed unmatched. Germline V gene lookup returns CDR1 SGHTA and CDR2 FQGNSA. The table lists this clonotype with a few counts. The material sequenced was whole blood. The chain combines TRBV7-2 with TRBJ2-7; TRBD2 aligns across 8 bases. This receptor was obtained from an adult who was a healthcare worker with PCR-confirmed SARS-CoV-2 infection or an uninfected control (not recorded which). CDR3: CATRDWGGGSYEQYF. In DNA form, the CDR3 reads TGTGCCACCCGGGACTGGGGCGGGGGGTCCTACGAGCAGTACTTC.